These T cell receptor beta chains were read from a single sample in a study of shared clonotypes between healthy human individuals. This table comes from immunoSEQ multiplex PCR, and its TCRdb copy is limited to in-frame clones, with some not included. Among about 550,000 clones, 95% to 96% were seen once, and the ten largest hold 0.11%. The specimen was naive CD8+ T cells sorted from blood. These receptors all come from a woman aged 25 to 39 in good health. The CDR3 runs from the conserved cysteine through the conserved F or W. A D gene is named only where the DNA matches it firmly. Expanded clones are given a class, and other clones once, few, many or no size at all.

>-|15|TRBD2|TRBJ2-1|TRBV6-5
TGTGCCAGCACTATCGTAGCGGGAGATCCCAATGAGCAGTTCTTC
CASTIVAGDPNEQFF
>once|15|-|TRBJ1-4|TRBV27
TGTGCCAGCAGTTTAAGACTGGCAACTAATGAAAAACTGTTTTTT
CASSLRLATNEKLFF
>-|18|TRBD1|TRBJ1-1|TRBV18
TGTGCCAGCTCACCACCGAAAACCGGGACAGGGGTGAACACTGAAGCTTTCTTT
CASSPPKTGTGVNTEAFF
>-|15|TRBD1|TRBJ1-5|TRBV2
TGTGCCACCAGAGGGGCAGGGGGAGCAAATCAGCCCCAGCATTTT
CATRGAGGANQPQHF
>once|14|-|TRBJ2-2|TRBV27
TGTGCCAGCAGCTACCTCCTAGGGACCGGGGAGCTGTTTTTT
CASSYLLGTGELFF
>-|12|-|TRBJ1-1|TRBV27
TGTGCCAGCAGTCGTGACCTTGTTGAAGCTTTCTTT
CASSRDLVEAFF
>-|13|-|TRBJ2-1|TRBV28
TGTGCCAGCAGTTTATTAGGCTACAATGAGCAGTTCTTC
CASSLLGYNEQFF
>-|16|-|TRBJ1-1|TRBV5-8
TGTGCCAGCAGCCATAGGCCCTACACCCCGAACACTGAAGCTTTCTTT
CASSHRPYTPNTEAFF
>-|16|-|TRBJ2-1|TRBV7-2
TGTGCCAGCAGCCGCATGTTGGGGGGGCGATACAATGAGCAGTTCTTC
CASSRMLGGRYNEQFF
>-|14|TRBD1|TRBJ2-7|TRBV28
TGTGCCAGCAGTTCAGGGGACAGATTCTACGAGCAGTACTTC
CASSSGDRFYEQYF
>once|15|-|TRBJ1-5|TRBV27
TGTGCCAGCAGCCGACGGGGGGATAGCAATCAGCCCCAGCATTTT
CASSRRGDSNQPQHF
>-|17|TRBD2|TRBJ2-2|TRBV19
TGTGCCAGTAGTATAGTCGCGGGAGAGTCTTTCGCCGGGGAGCTGTTTTTT
CASSIVAGESFAGELFF
>-|11|-|TRBJ1-2|TRBV29-1
TGCAGCGCCAGGACAGACGATGGCTACACCTTC
CSARTDDGYTF
>-|14|-|TRBJ1-5|TRBV27
TGTGCCAGCAGTTTAAGACAGGCAAATCAGCCCCAGCATTTT
CASSLRQANQPQHF
>-|14|-|TRBJ1-5|TRBV7-8
TGTGCCAGCAGCTTAGGGATGCCCAATCAGCCCCAGCATTTT
CASSLGMPNQPQHF
>few|14|-|TRBJ2-7|TRBV25-1
TGTGCCAGCAGACCCACGGGACGGTACTACGAGCAGTACTTC
CASRPTGRYYEQYF
>-|15|-|TRBJ2-2|TRBV28
TGTGCCAGCAGTTTATCTCTGGGAAACACCGGGGAGCTGTTTTTT
CASSLSLGNTGELFF
>-|13|TRBD2|TRBJ2-7|TRBV10-3
TGTGCCACCATGGGGGACTACACTTACGAGCAGTACTTC
CATMGDYTYEQYF
>-|17|TRBD2|TRBJ2-5|TRBV7-9
TGTGCCAGCAGCACGCGGACTAGCGGGATTATCCAAGAGACCCAGTACTTC
CASSTRTSGIIQETQYF
>-|12|-|TRBJ2-7|TRBV28
TGTGCCAGCAGTTCCGGGCCCTACGAGCAGTACTTC
CASSSGPYEQYF
>-|13|-|TRBJ2-7|TRBV9
TGTGCCAGCAGCGTACAGGGGGAGGGCGAGCAGTACTTC
CASSVQGEGEQYF
>-|14|-|TRBJ2-1|TRBV27
TGTGCCAGCAGTTTAAGGCTAGACGACAATGAGCAGTTCTTC
CASSLRLDDNEQFF
>once|15|-|TRBJ2-7|TRBV10-1
TGCGCCAGCAGTGAGTCTGGCTCCATATCCCACGAGCAGTACTTC
CASSESGSISHEQYF
>-|14|TRBD1|TRBJ2-7|TRBV9
TGTGCCAGCAGCGTAGCGGGGACAGACTACGAGCAGTACTTC
CASSVAGTDYEQYF
>-|16|-|TRBJ2-3|TRBV28
TGTGCCAGCAGTTCCCCATTTGCGGGAAGCACAGATACGCAGTATTTT
CASSSPFAGSTDTQYF
>-|15|-|TRBJ1-1|TRBV2
TGTGCCAGCAGCTATACACAGTTCATGAACACTGAAGCTTTCTTT
CASSYTQFMNTEAFF
>-|15|TRBD1|TRBJ1-1|TRBV7-8
TGTGCCAGCAGCCCCTGGGACAGCCCGAACACTGAAGCTTTCTTT
CASSPWDSPNTEAFF
>-|12|-|TRBJ1-1|TRBV9
TGTGCCAGCAGCGTAGAGACGGGAAAAGCTTTCTTT
CASSVETGKAFF
>-|14|-|TRBJ2-3|TRBV12-5
TGTGCTAGTGGTCTCGGGGGTCGCACAGATACGCAGTATTTT
CASGLGGRTDTQYF
>-|14|-|TRBJ2-7|TRBV6-5
TGTGCCAGCAGTTACCGGGACACCCACTACGAGCAGTACTTC
CASSYRDTHYEQYF
>-|16|TRBD2|TRBJ2-1|TRBV4-1
TGCGCCAGCAGCCAAGCCACCGGGACTATTTACAATGAGCAGTTCTTC
CASSQATGTIYNEQFF
>-|13|-|TRBJ1-2|TRBV6-1
TGTGCCAGGAGGGTACAGGGAGGTTGGGGCTACACCTTC
CARRVQGGWGYTF
>-|15|-|TRBJ1-3|TRBV2
TGTGCCAGCAGTGACCCAACGAGCTCTGGAAACACCATATATTTT
CASSDPTSSGNTIYF
>-|16|-|TRBJ2-7|TRBV21-1
TGTGCCAGCAGCAAATGGTGGACCCTGAACTCCTACGAGCAGTACTTC
CASSKWWTLNSYEQYF
>-|14|TRBD2|TRBJ2-1|TRBV19
TGTGCCAGTCGGGGACTAGCGGGAGGCTATGAGCAGTTCTTC
CASRGLAGGYEQFF
>few|15|-|TRBJ1-5|TRBV28
TGTGCCAGCAGTCAAAGGACAGAGTCGGATCAGCCCCAGCATTTT
CASSQRTESDQPQHF
>-|19|TRBD2|TRBJ2-3|TRBV7-8
TGTGCCAGCAGCTTAGCCGCTCTAGCGGGAGCCCGAGGGGCAGATACGCAGTATTTT
CASSLAALAGARGADTQYF
>-|15|-|TRBJ2-7|TRBV7-3
TGTGCCAGCAGCTCAGCCCCGACTGTCTCCTACGAGCAGTACTTC
CASSSAPTVSYEQYF
>-|15|TRBD2|TRBJ2-7|TRBV6-1
TGTGCCAGCAGTCACCCGAGGGCGGGGGGTTATGTGCAGTACTTC
CASSHPRAGGYVQYF
>-|16|TRBD1|TRBJ2-1|TRBV9
TGTGCCAGCAGCGTCGCACTCGGGACAGGGGGCCATGAGCAGTTCTTC
CASSVALGTGGHEQFF
>once|14|TRBD1|TRBJ2-7|TRBV11-2
TGTGCCAGCAGCTTAGCTGTTTCAGGGGGCGAGCAGTACTTC
CASSLAVSGGEQYF
>-|14|-|TRBJ2-4|TRBV19
TGTGCCAGCCAACCCCCAGAGGAGAGAAACATTCAGTACTTC
CASQPPEERNIQYF
>-|14|-|TRBJ2-7|TRBV11-1
TGTGCCAGCAGCTTAGTTCGGGGGAGCTACGAGCAGTACTTC
CASSLVRGSYEQYF
>-|15|TRBD2|TRBJ2-1|TRBV15
TGTGCCACCAGCAATCATGGGACTAGCGACAATGAGCAGTTCTTC
CATSNHGTSDNEQFF
>-|14|-|TRBJ2-7|TRBV5-1
TGCGCCAGCAGCTTGTCATCAGGCTCCTACGAGCAGTACTTC
CASSLSSGSYEQYF
>-|13|-|TRBJ1-1|TRBV6-4
TGTGCCAGCAGTGAAGAAGGGGGCACTGAAGCTTTCTTT
CASSEEGGTEAFF
>-|15|-|TRBJ2-1|TRBV19
TGTGCCAGTAGTATGGGGGCCTGGGGGTACAATGAGCAGTTCTTC
CASSMGAWGYNEQFF
>-|16|-|TRBJ2-6|TRBV18
TGTGCCAGCTCAGCTGCTTGGATAACTGGGGCCAACGTCCTGACTTTC
CASSAAWITGANVLTF
>-|15|TRBD1|TRBJ1-5|TRBV7-2
TGTGCCAGCAGCTTGTGGGACAGGGAAGATCAGCCCCAGCATTTT
CASSLWDREDQPQHF
>-|15|-|TRBJ2-7|TRBV28
TGTGCCAGCAGTTTCTCCCGAAGGGGGTCCTACGAGCAGTACTTC
CASSFSRRGSYEQYF
>-|17|TRBD2|TRBJ2-3|TRBV11-2
TGTGCCAGCAGCACCGGGACTAGCGGGAGGGACACAGATACGCAGTATTTT
CASSTGTSGRDTDTQYF
>-|14|-|TRBJ2-5|TRBV9
TGTGCCAGCAGCGCAGGGACAATCCAAGAGACCCAGTACTTC
CASSAGTIQETQYF
>-|12|-|TRBJ2-7|TRBV15
TGTGCCACCAGCAGAGATTCCTACGAGCAGTACTTC
CATSRDSYEQYF
>-|14|TRBD2|TRBJ2-1|TRBV6-4
TGTGCCAGCCCCTCTAGCGGGAGAATCGATGAGCAGTTCTTC
CASPSSGRIDEQFF